The entry below describes one T cell receptor beta chain. These data belong to a study of shared clonotypes between healthy human individuals. V shed 1 base and J shed 0 bases, with 9 bases lying between them. CDR3 length equals 15 residues. Germline values: CDR1 LGHNA, CDR2 YNFKEQ. Assay: immunoSEQ multiplex PCR; the TCRdb copy retains only in-frame clones and omits some. The data hold about 110,000 clones, with about 70% observed a single time. The sequenced material came from memory CD8+ T cells sorted from blood. As for subset: CD45RO+ cells pooled with CCR7-negative TemRA cells. This sequence originates from a woman aged 30 to 39 in good health. The chain recombines TRBV4-2 with TRBJ1-2; D gene ambiguous. The CDR3 nucleotides read TGTGCCAGCAGCCAAGTACTATTGTCTAACTATGGCTACACCTTC. It is translated as CASSQVLLSNYGYTF.